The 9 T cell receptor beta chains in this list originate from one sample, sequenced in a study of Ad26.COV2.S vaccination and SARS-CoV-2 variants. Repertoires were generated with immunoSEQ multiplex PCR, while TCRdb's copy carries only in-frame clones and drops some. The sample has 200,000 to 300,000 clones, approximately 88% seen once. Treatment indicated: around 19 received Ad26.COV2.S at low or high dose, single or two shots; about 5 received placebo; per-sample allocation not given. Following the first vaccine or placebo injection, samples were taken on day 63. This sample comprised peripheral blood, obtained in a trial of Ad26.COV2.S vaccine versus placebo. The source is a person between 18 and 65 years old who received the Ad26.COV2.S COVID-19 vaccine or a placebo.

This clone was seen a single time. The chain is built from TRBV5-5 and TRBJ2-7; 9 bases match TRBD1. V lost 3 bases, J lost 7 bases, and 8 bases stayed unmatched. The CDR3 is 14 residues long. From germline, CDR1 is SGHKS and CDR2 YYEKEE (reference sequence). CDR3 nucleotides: TGTGCCAGCAGCTACATGGGACAGGGCGGGGAGCAGTACGTC. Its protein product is CASSYMGQGGEQYV.

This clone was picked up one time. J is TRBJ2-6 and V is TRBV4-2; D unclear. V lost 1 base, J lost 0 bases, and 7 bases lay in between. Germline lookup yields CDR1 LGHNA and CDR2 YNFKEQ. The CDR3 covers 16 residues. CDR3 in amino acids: CASSQGHFSGANVLTF. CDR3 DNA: TGTGCCAGCAGCCAAGGACACTTCTCTGGGGCCAACGTCCTGACTTTC.

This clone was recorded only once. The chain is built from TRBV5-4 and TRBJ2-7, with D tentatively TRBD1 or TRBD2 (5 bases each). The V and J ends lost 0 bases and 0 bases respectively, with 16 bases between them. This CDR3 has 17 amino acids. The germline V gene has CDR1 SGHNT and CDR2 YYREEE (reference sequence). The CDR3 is CASSLEGWGRGSYEQYF. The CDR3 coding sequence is TGTGCCAGCAGCTTGGAGGGCTGGGGCCGGGGCTCCTACGAGCAGTACTTC.

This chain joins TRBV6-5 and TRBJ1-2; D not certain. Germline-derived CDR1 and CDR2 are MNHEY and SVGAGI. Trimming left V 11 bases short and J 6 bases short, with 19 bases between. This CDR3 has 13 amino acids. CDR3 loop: CASLSGFLDGYTF. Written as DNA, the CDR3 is TGTGCCTCTCTTTCGGGATTTTTAGATGGCTACACCTTC.

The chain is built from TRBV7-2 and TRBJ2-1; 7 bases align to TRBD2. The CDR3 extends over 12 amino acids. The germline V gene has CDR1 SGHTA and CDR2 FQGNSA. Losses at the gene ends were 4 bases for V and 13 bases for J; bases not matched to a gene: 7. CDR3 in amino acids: CASSWTREEQFF. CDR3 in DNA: TGTGCCAGCAGCTGGACTCGGGAGGAACAGTTCTTC.

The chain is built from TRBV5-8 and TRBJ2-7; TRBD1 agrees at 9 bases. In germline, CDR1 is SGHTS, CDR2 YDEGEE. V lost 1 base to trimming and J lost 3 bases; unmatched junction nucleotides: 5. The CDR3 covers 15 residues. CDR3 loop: CASSLTGTGLYEQYV. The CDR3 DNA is TGTGCCAGCAGCTTGACCGGGACAGGGCTCTACGAGCAGTACGTC.

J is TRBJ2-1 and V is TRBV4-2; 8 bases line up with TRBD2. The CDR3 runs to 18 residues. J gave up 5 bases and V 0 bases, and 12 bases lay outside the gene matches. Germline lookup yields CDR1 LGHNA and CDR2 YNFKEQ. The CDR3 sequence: CASSQDYGVSGVDNEQFF. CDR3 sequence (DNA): TGTGCCAGCAGCCAAGACTACGGGGTTAGCGGGGTTGACAATGAGCAGTTCTTC.

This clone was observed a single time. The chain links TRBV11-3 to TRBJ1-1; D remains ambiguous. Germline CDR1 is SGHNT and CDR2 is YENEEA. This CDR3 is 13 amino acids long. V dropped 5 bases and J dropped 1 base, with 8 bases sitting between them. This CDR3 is CASSIRRNTEAFF. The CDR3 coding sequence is TGTGCCAGCAGCATAAGACGGAACACTGAAGCTTTCTTT.

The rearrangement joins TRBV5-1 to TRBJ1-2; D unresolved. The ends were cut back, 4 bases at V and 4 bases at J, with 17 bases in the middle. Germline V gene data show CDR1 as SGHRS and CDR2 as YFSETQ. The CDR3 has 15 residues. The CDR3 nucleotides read TGCGCCAGCAGCGGGAGGTGGGAGACCGGCTATGGCTACACCTTC. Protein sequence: CASSGRWETGYGYTF. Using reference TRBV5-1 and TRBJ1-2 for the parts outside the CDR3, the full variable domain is KAGVTQTPRYLIKTRGQQVTLSCSPISGHRSVSWYQQTPGQGLQFLFEYFSETQRNKGNFPGRFSGRQFSNSRSEMNVSTLELGDSALYLCASSGRWETGYGYTFGSGTRLTVV.